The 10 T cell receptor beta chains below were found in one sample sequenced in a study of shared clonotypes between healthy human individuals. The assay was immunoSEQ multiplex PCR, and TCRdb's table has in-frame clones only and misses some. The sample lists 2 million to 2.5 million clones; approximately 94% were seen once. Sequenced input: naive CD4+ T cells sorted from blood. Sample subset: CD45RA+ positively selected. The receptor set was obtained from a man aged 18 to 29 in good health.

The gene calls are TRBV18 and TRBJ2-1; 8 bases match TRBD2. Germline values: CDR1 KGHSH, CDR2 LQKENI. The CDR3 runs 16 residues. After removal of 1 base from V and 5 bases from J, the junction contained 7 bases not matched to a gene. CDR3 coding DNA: TGTGCCAGCTCACCACGGCTAGCGGGTAGCGACAATGAGCAGTTCTTC. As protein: CASSPRLAGSDNEQFF.

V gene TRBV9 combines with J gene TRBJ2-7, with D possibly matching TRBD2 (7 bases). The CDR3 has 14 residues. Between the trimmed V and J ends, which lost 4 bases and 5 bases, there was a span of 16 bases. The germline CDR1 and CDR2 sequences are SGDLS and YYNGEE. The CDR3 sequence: CASSPAGAGNEQYF. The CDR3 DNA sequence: TGTGCCAGCAGCCCCGCGGGGGCGGGCAACGAGCAGTACTTC.

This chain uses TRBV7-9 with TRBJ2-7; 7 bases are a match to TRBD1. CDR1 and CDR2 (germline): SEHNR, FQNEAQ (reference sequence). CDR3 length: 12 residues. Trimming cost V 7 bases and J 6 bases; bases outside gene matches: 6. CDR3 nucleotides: TGTGCCAGCACGACAGGGTTAGCCGAGCAGTACTTC. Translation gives CASTTGLAEQYF. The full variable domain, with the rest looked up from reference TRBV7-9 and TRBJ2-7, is DTGVSQNPRHKITKRGQNVTFRCDPISEHNRLYWYRQTLGQGPEFLTYFQNEAQLEKSRLLSDRFSAERPKGSFSTLEIQRTEQGDSAMYLCASTTGLAEQYFGPGTRLTVT.

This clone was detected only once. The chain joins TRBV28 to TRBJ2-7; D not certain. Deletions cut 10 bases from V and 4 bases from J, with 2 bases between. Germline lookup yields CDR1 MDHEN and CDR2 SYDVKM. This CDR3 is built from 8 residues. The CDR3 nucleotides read TGTGCCAAGTACGAGCAGTACTTC. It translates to CAKYEQYF.

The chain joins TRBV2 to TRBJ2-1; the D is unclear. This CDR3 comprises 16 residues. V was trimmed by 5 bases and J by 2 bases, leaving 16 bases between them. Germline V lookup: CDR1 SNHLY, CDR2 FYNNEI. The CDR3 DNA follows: TGTGCCAGCAGTCTCCTTTACCTAGAGCCCTACAATGAGCAGTTCTTC. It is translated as CASSLLYLEPYNEQFF.

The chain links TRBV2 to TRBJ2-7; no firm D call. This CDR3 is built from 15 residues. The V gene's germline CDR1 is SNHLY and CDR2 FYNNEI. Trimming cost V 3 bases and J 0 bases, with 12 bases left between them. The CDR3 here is CASSDARMNSYEQYF. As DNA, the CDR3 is TGTGCCAGCAGTGACGCACGGATGAACTCCTACGAGCAGTACTTC.

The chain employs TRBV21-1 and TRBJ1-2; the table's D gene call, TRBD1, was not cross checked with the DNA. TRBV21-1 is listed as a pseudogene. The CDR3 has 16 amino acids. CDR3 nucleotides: TGTGCCAGCAGCAAAGCGGCGGGACAGGGGAACTATGGCTACACCTTC. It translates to CASSKAAGQGNYGYTF.

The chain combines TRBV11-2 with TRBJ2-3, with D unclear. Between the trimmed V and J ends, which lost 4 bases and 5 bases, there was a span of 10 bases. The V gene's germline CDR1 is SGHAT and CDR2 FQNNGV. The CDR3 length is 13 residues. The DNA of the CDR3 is TGTGCCAGCAGCTCCGGACCCGGAGATACGCAGTATTTT. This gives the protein CASSSGPGDTQYF.

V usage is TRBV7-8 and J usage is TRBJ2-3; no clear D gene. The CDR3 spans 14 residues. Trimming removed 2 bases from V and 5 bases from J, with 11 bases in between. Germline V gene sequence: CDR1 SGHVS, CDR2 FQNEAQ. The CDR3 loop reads CASSLIGPGDTQYF. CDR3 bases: TGTGCCAGCAGCTTAATCGGGCCTGGAGATACGCAGTATTTT.

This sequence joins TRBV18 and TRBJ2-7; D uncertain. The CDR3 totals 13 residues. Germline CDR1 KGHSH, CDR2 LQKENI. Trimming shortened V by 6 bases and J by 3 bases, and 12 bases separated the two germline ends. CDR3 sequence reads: CASSPMTSYEQYF. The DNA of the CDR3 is TGTGCCAGCTCCCCGATGACAAGCTACGAGCAGTACTTC.